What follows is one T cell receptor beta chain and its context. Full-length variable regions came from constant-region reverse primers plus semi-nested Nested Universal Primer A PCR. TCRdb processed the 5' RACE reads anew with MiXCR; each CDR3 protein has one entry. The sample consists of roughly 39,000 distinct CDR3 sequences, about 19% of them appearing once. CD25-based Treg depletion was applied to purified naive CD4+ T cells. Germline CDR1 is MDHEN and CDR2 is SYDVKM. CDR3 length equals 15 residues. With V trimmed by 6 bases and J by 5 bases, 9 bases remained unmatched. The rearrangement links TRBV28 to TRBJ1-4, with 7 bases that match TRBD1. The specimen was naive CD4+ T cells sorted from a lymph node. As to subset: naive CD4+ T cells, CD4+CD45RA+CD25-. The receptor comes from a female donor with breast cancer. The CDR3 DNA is TGTGCCAGCAGGGGGGCGGACAGGATAAATGAAAAACTGTTTTTT. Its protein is CASRGADRINEKLFF.